The 23 T cell receptor beta chains presented below share a single source sample, sequenced in a study of T-cell memory formation after mild COVID-19. One entry per CDR3 protein results from TCRdb running MiXCR on the 5' RACE reads. The sample lists 150,000 to 200,000 distinct CDR3 sequences, roughly 30% occurring once. The material sequenced was PBMCs or a T cell subset sorted from them (not recorded which). These receptors all come from an adult woman who had mild COVID-19 (a few samples of this study predate the infection). Cell type and time point are not known.

In DNA, the CDR3 is TGTGCCAGCAGTGATCAGCGGGGGGGCGCAGATACGCAGTATTTT. Amino acids: CASSDQRGGADTQYF. The V gene is TRBV6-4, the J gene TRBJ2-3, with 10 bases that match TRBD2. CDR1 is MRHNA and CDR2 is SNTAGT in the germline V gene. V lost 3 bases to trimming and J lost 4 bases; unmatched junction nucleotides: 4. There are 15 residues in the CDR3.

The V and J genes are TRBV12-3 or TRBV12-4 and TRBJ2-1; D is unclear. The V gene lost 2 bases and the J gene lost 10 bases, with 12 bases spanning the gap. CDR3 length equals 13 residues. CDR3 sequence (DNA): TGTGCCAGCAGTTTAAACCTCCCTGGGGAGCAGTTCTTC. Protein product: CASSLNLPGEQFF.

At least ten counts were recorded for this clonotype. The chain recombines TRBV4-1 with TRBJ1-2; D gene uncertain. The CDR3 consists of 16 residues. Germline CDR1 MGHRA, CDR2 YSYEKL. V was shortened by 2 bases and J by 8 bases, with 21 bases between the two germline ends. The CDR3 nucleotides read TGCGCCAGCAGCCAAACCCTTTCCCTCCGTTTCGGCGGCTACACCTTC. It specifies CASSQTLSLRFGGYTF.

The rearrangement links TRBV7-2 to TRBJ2-3; possible D gene TRBD1, 5 bases. Germline V gene data show CDR1 as SGHTA and CDR2 as FQGNSA. V dropped 2 bases and J dropped 5 bases, with 11 bases sitting between them. This CDR3 has 14 amino acids. For the CDR3, the DNA is TGTGCCAGCAGCTTATGGGGCCCTAGAGATACGCAGTATTTT. Translated, it gives CASSLWGPRDTQYF.

The sample holds a few counts of this clonotype. This chain connects TRBV25-1 to TRBJ2-2; perhaps D is TRBD1 or TRBD2 (5 bases each). The CDR3 loop spans 16 amino acids. Trimming removed 3 bases from V and 0 bases from J, with 11 bases in between. From germline, CDR1 is MGHDK and CDR2 SYGVNS. The CDR3 region has the DNA TGTGCCAGCAGTGACCCCGGGACGGCGAACACCGGGGAGCTGTTTTTT. Its translation: CASSDPGTANTGELFF.

The chain uses TRBV12-3 or TRBV12-4 and TRBJ2-3; maybe TRBD1 (6 bases). The CDR3 extends over 15 amino acids. With 6 bases removed from V and 5 bases from J, the gap between germline ends came to 18 bases. The CDR3 reads CASRETGLVGDTQYF. In DNA form, the CDR3 reads TGTGCCAGCAGGGAGACAGGATTAGTGGGAGATACGCAGTATTTT.

The rearrangement joins TRBV12-3 or TRBV12-4 to TRBJ1-3, with a possible D match to TRBD1 (6 bases). This CDR3 is 13 amino acids long. V lost 6 bases, J lost 2 bases, and 8 bases lay in between. CDR3 protein: CASRRDTGNTIYF. CDR3 coding DNA: TGTGCCAGCAGAAGGGACACTGGAAACACCATATATTTT.

This chain connects TRBV7-2 to TRBJ2-1; either TRBD1 or TRBD2 may supply D (6 bases each). This CDR3 is built from 12 residues. Germline CDR1 is SGHTA and CDR2 is FQGNSA. The V gene lost 4 bases and the J gene lost 10 bases, with 11 bases spanning the gap. The CDR3 sequence: CASSWGAREQFF. The DNA of the CDR3 is TGTGCCAGCAGCTGGGGGGCAAGAGAGCAGTTCTTC.

This clonotype was detected only a few times. J is TRBJ2-3 and V is TRBV12-3 or TRBV12-4; 7 bases are a match to TRBD2. The V and J ends lost 7 bases and 3 bases, in that order; junction bases with no gene match: 10. This CDR3 contains 15 residues. The CDR3 sequence: CASTMEGGRTDTQYF. The CDR3 DNA reads TGTGCCAGCACCATGGAGGGCGGGAGAACAGATACGCAGTATTTT.

The chain joins TRBV5-1 to TRBJ1-1; the match to TRBD1 covers 8 bases. From germline, CDR1 is SGHRS and CDR2 YFSETQ. J was trimmed by 2 bases and V by 4 bases; bases with no gene match: 10. The CDR3 extends over 16 amino acids. CDR3 region: CASSPSQGAANTEAFF. In nucleotides, the CDR3 is TGCGCCAGCAGCCCGTCCCAGGGGGCAGCCAACACTGAAGCTTTCTTT.

The rearrangement joins TRBV15 to TRBJ2-3; D could derive from TRBD1 or TRBD2 (5 bases each). The CDR3 is 17 amino acids. In germline, CDR1 is LNHNV, CDR2 YYDKDF (reference sequence). Deletions cut 3 bases from V and 5 bases from J, with 21 bases between. CDR3 DNA sequence: TGTGCCACCAGCAGCACCGACTACAGGTTTGAGGAAGATACGCAGTATTTT. This translates into CATSSTDYRFEEDTQYF.

This clonotype came up once. The chain carries TRBV5-1 and TRBJ2-3, with D perhaps matching TRBD1 (6 bases). The CDR3 runs 14 residues. The V gene lost 0 bases and the J gene lost 3 bases, with 8 bases spanning the gap. CDR1 is SGHRS and CDR2 is YFSETQ in the germline V gene. The CDR3 bases are TGCGCCAGCAGCTTGGATACAGGGACAGATACGCAGTATTTT. Amino acids: CASSLDTGTDTQYF.

The chain is built from TRBV19 and TRBJ1-1; D is ambiguous. Per the germline V gene, CDR1 is LNHDA and CDR2 is SQIVND (reference sequence). The V gene lost 7 bases and the J gene lost 5 bases, with 8 bases spanning the gap. The CDR3 loop spans 11 amino acids. CDR3 residues: CASTPRTEAFF. The CDR3 region has the DNA TGTGCCAGTACCCCCCGAACTGAAGCTTTCTTT.

This clonotype came up a few times. The CDR3 region is CASSLEGWTQYF. The CDR3 nucleotides read TGTGCCAGCAGCCTGGAGGGGTGGACCCAGTACTTC. The chain couples TRBV12-3 or TRBV12-4 to TRBJ2-5; tentatively, D is TRBD2 (6 bases). V was trimmed by 6 bases and J by 7 bases, leaving 12 bases between them. The CDR3 is 12 residues long.

This clonotype was counted a few times. V usage is TRBV6-5 and J usage is TRBJ1-1; D call uncertain. The V end was cut by 0 bases, the J end by 1 base, with 6 bases between. The CDR3 extends over 14 amino acids. The germline V gene has CDR1 MNHEY and CDR2 SVGAGI. CDR3 protein: CASSYSSQNTEAFF. Here the CDR3 DNA reads TGTGCCAGCAGTTACTCTTCGCAGAACACTGAAGCTTTCTTT.

This chain connects TRBV24-1 to TRBJ2-3, with D possibly being TRBD1 or TRBD2 (5 bases each). Germline V CDR1 and CDR2: KGHDR, SFDVKD. The V end lost 3 bases, the J end lost 3 bases, and 12 bases lay between the germline ends. The CDR3 is made up of 15 amino acids. CDR3 coding DNA: TGTGCCACCAGTGATGAGCGTGGGACGACAGATACGCAGTATTTT. Translating it yields CATSDERGTTDTQYF.

The chain carries TRBV20-1 and TRBJ2-3; 7 positions match TRBD1. The V and J ends lost 6 bases and 0 bases, in that order; junction bases with no gene match: 6. The CDR3 covers 14 residues. The germline CDR1 and CDR2 sequences are DFQATT and SNEGSKA (reference sequence). CDR3 in DNA: TGCAGTGCAGGGGGCCTAGCTAGCACAGATACGCAGTATTTT. It translates to CSAGGLASTDTQYF.

This sequence joins TRBV2 and TRBJ1-2; weak D call: TRBD1 (6 bases). The germline V and J ends were trimmed by 7 bases and 3 bases, with 18 bases remaining between them. CDR1 and CDR2 (germline): SNHLY, FYNNEI. The CDR3 covers 15 residues. The CDR3 DNA follows: TGTGCCAGCACCAATCGGGTCAGGGGAGACTATGGCTACACCTTC. Translated: CASTNRVRGDYGYTF.

The chain links TRBV15 to TRBJ2-7; 8 nucleotides line up with TRBD2. J lost 0 bases, V lost 0 bases, and 4 bases had no gene match. The CDR3 is 16 amino acids. The germline V gene encodes CDR1 LNHNV and CDR2 YYDKDF (reference sequence). The CDR3 DNA reads TGTGCCACCAGCAGAGATCGCGGGAGGTCCTCCTACGAGCAGTACTTC. As protein: CATSRDRGRSSYEQYF.

The chain recombines TRBV13 with TRBJ2-2, with a possible D match to TRBD2 (5 bases). The CDR3 runs 17 residues. Germline CDR1 PRHDT, CDR2 FYEKMQ (reference sequence). Trimming removed 4 bases at V and 1 base at J, with 16 bases between. The CDR3 loop reads CASSSGLFRKNTGELFF. CDR3 DNA: TGTGCCAGCAGCTCAGGACTCTTCAGAAAGAACACCGGGGAGCTGTTTTTT. Filled out from reference TRBV13 and TRBJ2-2, the complete variable domain reads AAGVIQSPRHLIKEKRETATLKCYPIPRHDTVYWYQQGPGQDPQFLISFYEKMQSDKGSIPDRFSAQQFSDYHSELNMSSLELGDSALYFCASSSGLFRKNTGELFFGEGSRLTVL.

V and J are TRBV7-6 and TRBJ2-1, with TRBD2 matching 7 bases. The CDR3 is 16 residues long. Germline V gene lookup returns CDR1 SGHVS and CDR2 FNYEAQ. The trim removed 3 bases at V and 8 bases at J, leaving 13 bases unmatched. CDR3 nucleotides: TGTGCCAGCAGCTTTCTAGCGGAGCTCTCCGATGATGAGCAGTTCTTC. Its protein product is CASSFLAELSDDEQFF.

This clonotype was observed a few times. V and J are TRBV29-1 and TRBJ2-2; 11 nucleotides agree with TRBD2. The junction had 5 bases not matched to a gene; V was cut back by 7 bases and J by 1 base. This CDR3 has 15 residues. CDR1 is SQVTM and CDR2 is ANQGSEA in the germline V gene. CDR3 loop: CSAGTSGLNTGELFF. Here the CDR3 DNA reads TGCAGCGCCGGGACTAGCGGACTGAACACCGGGGAGCTGTTTTTT.

The chain carries TRBV29-1 and TRBJ2-3; D is perhaps TRBD2 (6 bases). The CDR3 contains 17 residues. V was pared by 1 base and J by 6 bases, with 23 bases between. The germline CDR1 and CDR2 sequences are SQVTM and ANQGSEA. CDR3: CSVEGRDGAGIVDTQYF. The DNA for the CDR3 is TGCAGCGTTGAAGGACGGGACGGGGCGGGAATAGTTGATACGCAGTATTTT.